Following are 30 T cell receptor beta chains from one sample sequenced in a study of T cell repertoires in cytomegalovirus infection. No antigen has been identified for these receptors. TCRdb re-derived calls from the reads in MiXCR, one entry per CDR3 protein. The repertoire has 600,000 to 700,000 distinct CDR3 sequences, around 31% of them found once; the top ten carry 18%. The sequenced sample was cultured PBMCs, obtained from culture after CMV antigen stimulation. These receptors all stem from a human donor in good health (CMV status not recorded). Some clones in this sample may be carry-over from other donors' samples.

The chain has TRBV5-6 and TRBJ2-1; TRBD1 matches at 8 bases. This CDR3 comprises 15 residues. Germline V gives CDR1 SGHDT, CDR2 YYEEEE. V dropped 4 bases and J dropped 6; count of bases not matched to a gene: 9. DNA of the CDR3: TGTGCCAGCAGCGCCGGGACAGGTGGCCCCAATGAGCAGTTCTTC. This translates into CASSAGTGGPNEQFF.

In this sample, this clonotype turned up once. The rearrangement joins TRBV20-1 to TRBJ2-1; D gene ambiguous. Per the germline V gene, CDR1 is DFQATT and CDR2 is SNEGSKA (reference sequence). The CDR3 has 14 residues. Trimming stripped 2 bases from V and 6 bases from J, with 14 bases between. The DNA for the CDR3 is TGCAGTGCTAGAAGGGCAGGTCGCGTCAATGAGCAGTTCTTC. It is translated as CSARRAGRVNEQFF.

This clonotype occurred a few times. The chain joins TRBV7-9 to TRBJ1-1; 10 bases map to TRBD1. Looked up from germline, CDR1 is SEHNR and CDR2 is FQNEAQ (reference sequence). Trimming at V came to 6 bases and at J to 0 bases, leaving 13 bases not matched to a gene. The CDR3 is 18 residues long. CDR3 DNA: TGTGCCAGCAGGAAGGTACCGGGACAGGGGATCATGAACACTGAAGCTTTCTTT. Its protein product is CASRKVPGQGIMNTEAFF.

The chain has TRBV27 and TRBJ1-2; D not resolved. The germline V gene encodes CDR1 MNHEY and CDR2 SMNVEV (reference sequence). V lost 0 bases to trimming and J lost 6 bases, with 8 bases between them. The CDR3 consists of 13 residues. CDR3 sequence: CASSLSLLDGYTF. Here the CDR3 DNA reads TGTGCCAGCAGTTTATCGCTTCTTGATGGCTACACCTTC.

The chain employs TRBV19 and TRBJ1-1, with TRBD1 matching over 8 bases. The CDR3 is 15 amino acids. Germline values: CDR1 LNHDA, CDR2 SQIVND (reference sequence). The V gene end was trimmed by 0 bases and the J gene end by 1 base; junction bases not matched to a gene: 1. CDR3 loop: CASSIDQGANTEAFF. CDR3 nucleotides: TGTGCCAGTAGTATAGATCAGGGGGCGAACACTGAAGCTTTCTTT. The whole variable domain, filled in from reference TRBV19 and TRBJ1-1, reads DGGITQSPKYLFRKEGQNVTLSCEQNLNHDAMYWYRQDPGQGLRLIYYSQIVNDFQKGDIAEGYSVSREKKESFPLTVTSAQKNPTAFYLCASSIDQGANTEAFFGQGTRLTVV.

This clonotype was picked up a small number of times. The CDR3 bases are TGTGCCACCAGCCAGGGACTGAACAATGAGCAGTTCTTC. This translates into CATSQGLNNEQFF. The V call is TRBV24-1, the J call TRBJ2-1; possible D gene TRBD2, 6 bases. In germline, CDR1 is KGHDR, CDR2 SFDVKD. CDR3 size: 13 residues. V was clipped by 7 bases and J by 5 bases, with 11 bases between them.

CDR3 nucleotide sequence: TGTGCCAGCAGCACTAGTGGCAACTTCGAGCAGTACTTC. Its translation is CASSTSGNFEQYF. The chain combines TRBV7-6 with TRBJ2-7, with D perhaps matching TRBD2 (5 bases). CDR3 length: 13 amino acids. Trimming shortened V by 5 bases and J by 6 bases, and 14 bases separated the two germline ends. Per germline, CDR1 SGHVS and CDR2 FNYEAQ. The whole variable domain, remainder taken from reference TRBV7-6 and TRBJ2-7, is GAGVSQSPRYKVTKRGQDVALRCDPISGHVSLYWYRQALGQGPEFLTYFNYEAQQDKSGLPNDRFSAERPEGSISTLTIQRTEQRDSAMYRCASSTSGNFEQYFGPGTRLTVT.

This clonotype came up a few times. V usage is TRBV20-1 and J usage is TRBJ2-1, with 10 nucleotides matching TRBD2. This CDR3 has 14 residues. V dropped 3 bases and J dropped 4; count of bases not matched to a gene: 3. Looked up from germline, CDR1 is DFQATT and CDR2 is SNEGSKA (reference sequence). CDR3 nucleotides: TGCAGTGCTAGGAGCGGGGGGGAATACAATGAGCAGTTCTTC. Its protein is CSARSGGEYNEQFF.

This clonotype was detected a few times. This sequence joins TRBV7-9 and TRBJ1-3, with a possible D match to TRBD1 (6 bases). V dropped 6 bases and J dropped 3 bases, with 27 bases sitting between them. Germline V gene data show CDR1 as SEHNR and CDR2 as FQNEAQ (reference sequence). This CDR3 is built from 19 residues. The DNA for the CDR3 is TGTGCCAGCAGGCCCCTACAGGGTCGAAGGCCATGGAGTGGAAACACCATATATTTT. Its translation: CASRPLQGRRPWSGNTIYF.

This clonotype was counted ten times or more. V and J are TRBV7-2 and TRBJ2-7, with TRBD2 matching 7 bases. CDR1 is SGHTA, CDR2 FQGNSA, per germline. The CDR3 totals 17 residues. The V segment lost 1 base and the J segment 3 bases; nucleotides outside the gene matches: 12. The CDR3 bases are TGTGCCAGCAGCTTAGGGCCCCCGGGACTAAATAACTACGAGCAGTACTTC. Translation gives CASSLGPPGLNNYEQYF.

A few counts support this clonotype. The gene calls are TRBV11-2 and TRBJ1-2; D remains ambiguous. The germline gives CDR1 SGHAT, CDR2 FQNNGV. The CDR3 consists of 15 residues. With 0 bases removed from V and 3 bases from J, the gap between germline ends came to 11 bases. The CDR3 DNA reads TGTGCCAGCAGCTTAGACACCCGGTCGGACTATGGCTACACCTTC. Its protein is CASSLDTRSDYGYTF. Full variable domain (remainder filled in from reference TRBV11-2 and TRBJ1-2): EAGVAQSPRYKIIEKRQSVAFWCNPISGHATLYWYQQILGQGPKLLIQFQNNGVVDDSQLPKDRFSAERLKGVDSTLKIQPAKLEDSAVYLCASSLDTRSDYGYTFGSGTRLTVV.

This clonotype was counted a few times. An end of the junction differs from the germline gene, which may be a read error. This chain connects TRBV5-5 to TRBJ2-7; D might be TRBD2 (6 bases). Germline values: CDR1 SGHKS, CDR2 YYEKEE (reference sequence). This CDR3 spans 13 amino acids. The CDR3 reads CASRLGGTYEQYF. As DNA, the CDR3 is TGTGCCAGCAGATTGGGGGGAACCTACGAGCAGTACTTC.

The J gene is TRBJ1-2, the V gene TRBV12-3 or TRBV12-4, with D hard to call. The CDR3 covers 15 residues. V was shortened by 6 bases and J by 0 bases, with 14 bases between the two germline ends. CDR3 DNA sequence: TGTGCCAGCAGCCCTGAAGGGCAGTCTAACTATGGCTACACCTTC. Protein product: CASSPEGQSNYGYTF.

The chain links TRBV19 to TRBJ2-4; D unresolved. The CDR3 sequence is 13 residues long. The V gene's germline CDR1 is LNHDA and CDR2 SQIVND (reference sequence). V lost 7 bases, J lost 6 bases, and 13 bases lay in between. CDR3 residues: CASNQPAGNIQYF. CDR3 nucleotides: TGTGCCAGTAACCAGCCCGCAGGAAACATTCAGTACTTC. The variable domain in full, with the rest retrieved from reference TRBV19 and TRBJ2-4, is DGGITQSPKYLFRKEGQNVTLSCEQNLNHDAMYWYRQDPGQGLRLIYYSQIVNDFQKGDIAEGYSVSREKKESFPLTVTSAQKNPTAFYLCASNQPAGNIQYFGAGTRLSVL.

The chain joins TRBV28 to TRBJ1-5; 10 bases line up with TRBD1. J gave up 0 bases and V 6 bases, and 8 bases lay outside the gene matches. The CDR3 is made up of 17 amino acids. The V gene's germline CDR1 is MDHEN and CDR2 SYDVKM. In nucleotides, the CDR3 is TGTGCCAGCAGGGACAGGGGGTTATTGAATAGCAATCAGCCCCAGCATTTT. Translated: CASRDRGLLNSNQPQHF.

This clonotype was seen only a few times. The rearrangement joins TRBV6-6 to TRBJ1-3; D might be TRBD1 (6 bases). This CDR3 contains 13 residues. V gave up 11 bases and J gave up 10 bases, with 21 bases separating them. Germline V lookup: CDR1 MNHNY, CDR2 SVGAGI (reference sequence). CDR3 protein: CALLTESGTTIYF. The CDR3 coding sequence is TGTGCCCTCTTGACAGAGAGTGGGACAACCATATATTTT.

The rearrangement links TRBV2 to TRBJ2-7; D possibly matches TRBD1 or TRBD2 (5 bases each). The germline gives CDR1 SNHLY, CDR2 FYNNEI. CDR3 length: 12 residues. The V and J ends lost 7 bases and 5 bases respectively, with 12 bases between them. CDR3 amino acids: CASKGPPHEQYF. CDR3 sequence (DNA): TGTGCCAGCAAGGGACCCCCCCACGAGCAGTACTTC. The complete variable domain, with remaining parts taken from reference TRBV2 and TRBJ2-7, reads EPEVTQTPSHQVTQMGQEVILRCVPISNHLYFYWYRQILGQKVEFLVSFYNNEISEKSEIFDDQFSVERPDGSNFTLKIRSTKLEDSAMYFCASKGPPHEQYFGPGTRLTVT.

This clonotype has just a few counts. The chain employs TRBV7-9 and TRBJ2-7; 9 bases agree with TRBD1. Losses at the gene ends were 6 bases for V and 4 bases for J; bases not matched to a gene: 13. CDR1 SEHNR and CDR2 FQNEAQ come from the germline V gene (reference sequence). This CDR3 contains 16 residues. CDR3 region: CASSRKDRGPQYEQYF. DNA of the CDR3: TGTGCCAGCAGTAGGAAGGACAGGGGACCTCAATACGAGCAGTACTTC. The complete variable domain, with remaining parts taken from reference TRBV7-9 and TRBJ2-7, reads DTGVSQNPRHKITKRGQNVTFRCDPISEHNRLYWYRQTLGQGPEFLTYFQNEAQLEKSRLLSDRFSAERPKGSFSTLEIQRTEQGDSAMYLCASSRKDRGPQYEQYFGPGTRLTVT.

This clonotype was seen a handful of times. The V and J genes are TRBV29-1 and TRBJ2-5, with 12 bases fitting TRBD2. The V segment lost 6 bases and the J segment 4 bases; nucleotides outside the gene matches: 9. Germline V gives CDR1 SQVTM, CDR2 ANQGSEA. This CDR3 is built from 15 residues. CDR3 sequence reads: CSVARLAGDRETQYF. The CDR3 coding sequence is TGCAGCGTCGCCAGACTAGCGGGAGATAGAGAGACCCAGTACTTC.

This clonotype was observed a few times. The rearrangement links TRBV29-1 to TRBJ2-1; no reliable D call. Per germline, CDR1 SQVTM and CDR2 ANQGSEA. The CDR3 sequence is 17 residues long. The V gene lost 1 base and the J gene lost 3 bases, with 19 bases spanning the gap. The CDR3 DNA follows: TGCAGCGTTGAAGGGGCTCCGGGCAGGTTGGACTACAATGAGCAGTTCTTC. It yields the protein CSVEGAPGRLDYNEQFF.

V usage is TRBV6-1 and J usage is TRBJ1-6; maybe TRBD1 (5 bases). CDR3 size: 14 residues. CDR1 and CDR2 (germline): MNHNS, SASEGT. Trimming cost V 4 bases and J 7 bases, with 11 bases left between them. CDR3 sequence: CASSVERGNSPLHF. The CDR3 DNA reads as TGTGCCAGCAGTGTGGAAAGGGGAAATTCACCCCTCCACTTT.

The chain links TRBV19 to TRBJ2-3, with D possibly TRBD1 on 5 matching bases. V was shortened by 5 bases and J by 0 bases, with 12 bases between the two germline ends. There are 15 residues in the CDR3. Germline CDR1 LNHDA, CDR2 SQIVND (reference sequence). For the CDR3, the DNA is TGTGCCAGTAGTCTGACAGTTTCTAGCACAGATACGCAGTATTTT. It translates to CASSLTVSSTDTQYF.

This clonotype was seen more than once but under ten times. The CDR3 loop reads CASSFGGDGQFF. The DNA for the CDR3 is TGTGCCAGCAGCTTTGGTGGGGACGGGCAGTTCTTC. The chain employs TRBV7-6 and TRBJ2-1; D is tentatively TRBD1 or TRBD2 (5 bases each). Germline V gene sequence: CDR1 SGHVS, CDR2 FNYEAQ. Between the trimmed V and J ends, which lost 3 bases and 12 bases, there was a span of 12 bases. The CDR3 has 12 amino acids.

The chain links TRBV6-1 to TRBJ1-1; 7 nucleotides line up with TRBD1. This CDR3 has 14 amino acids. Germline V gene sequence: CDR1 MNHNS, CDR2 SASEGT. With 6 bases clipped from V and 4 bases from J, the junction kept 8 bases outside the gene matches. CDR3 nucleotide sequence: TGTGCCAGCAGATCACAGGGGCTGGGCACTGAAGCTTTCTTT. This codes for CASRSQGLGTEAFF.

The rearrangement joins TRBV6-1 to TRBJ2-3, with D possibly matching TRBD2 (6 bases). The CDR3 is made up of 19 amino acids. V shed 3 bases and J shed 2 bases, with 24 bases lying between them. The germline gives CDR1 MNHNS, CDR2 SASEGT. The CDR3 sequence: CASSDRLGVVVVATDTQYF. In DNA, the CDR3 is TGTGCCAGCAGTGACAGACTAGGGGTAGTAGTTGTCGCCACAGATACGCAGTATTTT.

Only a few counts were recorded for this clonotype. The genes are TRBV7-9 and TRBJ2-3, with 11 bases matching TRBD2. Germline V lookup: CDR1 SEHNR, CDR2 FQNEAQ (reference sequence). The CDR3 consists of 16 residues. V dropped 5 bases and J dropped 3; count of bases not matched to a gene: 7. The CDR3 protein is CASSVGTSGGTDTQYF. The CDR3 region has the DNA TGTGCCAGCAGCGTCGGGACTAGCGGAGGAACAGATACGCAGTATTTT.

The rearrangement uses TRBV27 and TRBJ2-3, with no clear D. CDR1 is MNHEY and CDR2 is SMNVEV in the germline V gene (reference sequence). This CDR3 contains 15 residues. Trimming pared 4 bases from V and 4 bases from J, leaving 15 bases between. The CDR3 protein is CASSSPRAGADTQYF. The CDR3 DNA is TGTGCCAGCAGTTCCCCTCGAGCCGGCGCAGATACGCAGTATTTT.

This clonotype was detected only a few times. CDR3 bases: TGTGCCAGTAGACCACGGACAGGACTTAATCAGCCCCAGCATTTT. Amino acid sequence: CASRPRTGLNQPQHF. The chain recombines TRBV19 with TRBJ1-5, with TRBD1 matching over 7 bases. V was pared by 6 bases and J by 4 bases, with 9 bases of the junction left unmatched. The germline V gene has CDR1 LNHDA and CDR2 SQIVND (reference sequence). This CDR3 comprises 15 residues.

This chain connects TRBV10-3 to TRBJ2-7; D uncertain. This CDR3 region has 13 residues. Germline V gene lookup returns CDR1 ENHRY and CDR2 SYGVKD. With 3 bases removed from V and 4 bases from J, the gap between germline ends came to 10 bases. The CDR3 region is CAISDRNNYEQYF. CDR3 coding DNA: TGTGCCATCAGTGATAGGAACAATTACGAGCAGTACTTC.

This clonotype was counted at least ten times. Here the CDR3 DNA reads TGTGCCAGCAGCTTAGTATGGGCCGGGAGGGCCGAGAGCTCCTACGAGCAGTACGTC. Protein: CASSLVWAGRAESSYEQYV. V is TRBV7-2 and J is TRBJ2-7; 8 nucleotides align to TRBD2. CDR3 size: 19 residues. After removal of 1 base from V and 0 bases from J, the junction contained 14 bases not matched to a gene. Germline V gives CDR1 SGHTA, CDR2 FQGNSA.